Listed here are 2 T cell receptor beta chains from one sample, sequenced in a study of cytomegalovirus exposure and HLA in healthy donors (dated by TCRdb to the late 2010s). Receptor libraries were prepared by the immunoSEQ multiplex PCR assay. TCRdb obtained this table from immuneACCESS and retained in-frame rearrangements with V and J assigned. These tables miss some clones; where compared with another copy, unresolved V genes account for less than half of the shortfall, and the remainder is unexplained. Here the sample has 100,000 to 150,000 clones; about 87% occur a single time. In total, the top ten clones hold 1.5% to 2% of the sample. Sample: PBMCs. These receptors were obtained from a woman under 30 in good health and CMV-seronegative.

This clone has more than one count but fewer than ten. The chain uses TRBV25-1 and TRBJ1-2, with a possible D match to TRBD1 (6 bases). V was clipped by 3 bases and J by 8 bases, with 13 bases between them. CDR3 length equals 13 residues. Per the germline V gene, CDR1 is MGHDK and CDR2 is SYGVNS. The chain's CDR3 is CASSDWSGDGYTF. DNA of the CDR3: TGTGCCAGCAGTGATTGGTCAGGGGACGGCTACACCTTC.

The CDR3 DNA sequence: TGTGCCAGCAGTGGGGCAACTAGCTATGGCTACACCTTC. Translated: CASSGATSYGYTF. V and J are TRBV6-1 and TRBJ1-2; D remains unclear. The germline V and J ends were trimmed by 4 bases and 4 bases, with 10 bases remaining between them. This CDR3 comprises 13 residues. Per the germline V gene, CDR1 is MNHNS and CDR2 is SASEGT.